This TCR beta chain was captured in a study of radiotherapy plus CTLA-4 blockade in lung cancer. Patients with chemo-refractory metastatic non-small-cell lung cancer received focal radiation plus CTLA-4 blockade with ipilimumab. Note on this clone: The CDR3 carries no conserved terminal phenylalanine or tryptophan, so it likely arises from a read error. The limits of the CDR3 on the DNA are not certain, so only TCRdb's listed CDR3 is given.

11 amino acids form the CDR3, both terminal residues included. CDR1 and CDR2 from the germline V gene are MNHNS and SASEGT. Clones were read by immunoSEQ multiplex PCR, and TCRdb kept only the in-frame ones, dropping some. The sample lists approximately 40,000 clones; about 86% were seen once. This receptor was identified in a human donor with non-small cell lung cancer whose response to radiotherapy plus ipilimumab could not be evaluated. The chain carries TRBV6-1 and TRBJ1-1; the D call in the table, TRBD1, was not verified against the DNA. The source material was peripheral blood, sampled from a patient treated with radiotherapy plus ipilimumab. CDR3: CASSEISWAWV.